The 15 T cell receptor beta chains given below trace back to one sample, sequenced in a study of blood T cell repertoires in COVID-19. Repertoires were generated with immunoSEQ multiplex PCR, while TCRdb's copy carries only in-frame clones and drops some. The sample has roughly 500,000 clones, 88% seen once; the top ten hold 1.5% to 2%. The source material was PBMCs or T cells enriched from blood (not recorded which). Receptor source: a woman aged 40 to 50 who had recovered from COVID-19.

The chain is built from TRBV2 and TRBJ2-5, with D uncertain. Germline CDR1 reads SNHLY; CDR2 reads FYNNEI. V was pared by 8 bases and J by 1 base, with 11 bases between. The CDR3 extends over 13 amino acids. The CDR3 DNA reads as TGTGCCAGCGTACGAGTTTCCCAAGAGACCCAGTACTTC. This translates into CASVRVSQETQYF. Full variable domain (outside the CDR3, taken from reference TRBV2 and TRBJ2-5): EPEVTQTPSHQVTQMGQEVILRCVPISNHLYFYWYRQILGQKVEFLVSFYNNEISEKSEIFDDQFSVERPDGSNFTLKIRSTKLEDSAMYFCASVRVSQETQYFGPGTRLLVL.

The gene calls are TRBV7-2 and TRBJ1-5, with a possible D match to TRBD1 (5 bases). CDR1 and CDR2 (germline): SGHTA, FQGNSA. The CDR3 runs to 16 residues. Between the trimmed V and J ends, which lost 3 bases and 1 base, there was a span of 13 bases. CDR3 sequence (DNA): TGTGCCAGCAGCTTCCGGGGGATTAGCAGCAATCAGCCCCAGCATTTT. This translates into CASSFRGISSNQPQHF.

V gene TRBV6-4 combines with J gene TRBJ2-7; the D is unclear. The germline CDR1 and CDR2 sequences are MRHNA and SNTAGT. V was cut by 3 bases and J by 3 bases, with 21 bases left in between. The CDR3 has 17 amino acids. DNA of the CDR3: TGTGCCAGCAGTGAACGCCCGGGTGCCCTCGGAGTCTACGAGCAGTACTTC. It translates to CASSERPGALGVYEQYF.

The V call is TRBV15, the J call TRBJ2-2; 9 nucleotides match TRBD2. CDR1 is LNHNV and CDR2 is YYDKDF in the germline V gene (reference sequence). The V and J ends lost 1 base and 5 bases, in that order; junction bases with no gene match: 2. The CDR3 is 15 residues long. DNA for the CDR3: TGTGCCACCAGCAGAGTAGCGGGAGTAACCGGGGAGCTGTTTTTT. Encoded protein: CATSRVAGVTGELFF. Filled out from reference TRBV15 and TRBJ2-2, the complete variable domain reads DAMVIQNPRYQVTQFGKPVTLSCSQTLNHNVMYWYQQKSSQAPKLLFHYYDKDFNNEADTPDNFQSRRPNTSFCFLDIRSPGLGDTAMYLCATSRVAGVTGELFFGEGSRLTVL.

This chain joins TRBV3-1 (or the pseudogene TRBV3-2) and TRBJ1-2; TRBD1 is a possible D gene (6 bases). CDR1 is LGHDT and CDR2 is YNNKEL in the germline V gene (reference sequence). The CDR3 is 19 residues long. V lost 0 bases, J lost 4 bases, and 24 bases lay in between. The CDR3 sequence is CASSQDSGGADQQFYGYTF. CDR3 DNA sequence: TGTGCCAGCAGCCAAGATTCGGGGGGGGCGGATCAACAGTTCTATGGCTACACCTTC.

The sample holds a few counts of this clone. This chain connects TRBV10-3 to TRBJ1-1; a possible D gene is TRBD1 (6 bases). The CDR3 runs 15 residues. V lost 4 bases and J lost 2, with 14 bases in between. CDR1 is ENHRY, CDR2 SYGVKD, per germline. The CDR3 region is CAISVLQGRNTEAFF. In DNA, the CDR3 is TGTGCCATCAGTGTTCTACAGGGCCGTAACACTGAAGCTTTCTTT.

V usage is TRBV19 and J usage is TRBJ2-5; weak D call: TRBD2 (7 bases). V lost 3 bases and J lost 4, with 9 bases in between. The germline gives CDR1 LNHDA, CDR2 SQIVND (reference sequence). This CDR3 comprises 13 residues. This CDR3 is CASSMGGRETQYF. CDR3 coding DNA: TGTGCCAGTAGTATGGGGGGGCGAGAGACCCAGTACTTC.

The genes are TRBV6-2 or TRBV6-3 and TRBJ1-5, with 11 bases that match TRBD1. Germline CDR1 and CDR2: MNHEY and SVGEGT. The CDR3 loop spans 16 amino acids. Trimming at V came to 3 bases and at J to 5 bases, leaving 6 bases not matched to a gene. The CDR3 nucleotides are TGTGCCAGCAGTTATTCACCGGGACAGGGGGATCAGCCCCAGCATTTT. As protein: CASSYSPGQGDQPQHF.

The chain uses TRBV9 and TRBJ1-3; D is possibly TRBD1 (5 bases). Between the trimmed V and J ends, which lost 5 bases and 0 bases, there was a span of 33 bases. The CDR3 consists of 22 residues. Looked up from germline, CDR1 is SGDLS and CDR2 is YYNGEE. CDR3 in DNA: TGTGCCAGCAGGGAGGGCCCGGGTCGTGGGGGTGGGTTTCTCCCCTCTGGAAACACCATATATTTT. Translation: CASREGPGRGGGFLPSGNTIYF.

As DNA, the CDR3 is TGTGCCAGCAGCTTATATGGTAGCGGGAGGCGCGCGAACACCGGGGAGCTGTTTTTT. This encodes CASSLYGSGRRANTGELFF. The chain carries TRBV7-2 and TRBJ2-2, with 10 positions matching TRBD2. The trim removed 2 bases at V and 0 bases at J, leaving 9 bases unmatched. CDR1 is SGHTA, CDR2 FQGNSA, per germline. This CDR3 has 19 amino acids.

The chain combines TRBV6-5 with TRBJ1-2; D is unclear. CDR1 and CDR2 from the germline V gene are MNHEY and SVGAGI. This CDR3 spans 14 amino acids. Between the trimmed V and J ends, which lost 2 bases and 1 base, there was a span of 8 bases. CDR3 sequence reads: CASSYRGINYGYTF. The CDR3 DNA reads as TGTGCCAGCAGTTACCGAGGAATTAACTATGGCTACACCTTC.

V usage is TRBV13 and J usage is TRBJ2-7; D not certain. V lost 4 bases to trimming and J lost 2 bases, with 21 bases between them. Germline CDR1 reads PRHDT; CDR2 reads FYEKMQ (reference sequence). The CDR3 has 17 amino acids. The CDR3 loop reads CASSSTAVPSLAYEQYF. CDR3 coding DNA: TGTGCCAGCAGCTCAACCGCTGTACCCAGCCTAGCCTACGAGCAGTACTTC. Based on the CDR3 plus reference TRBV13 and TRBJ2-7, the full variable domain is AAGVIQSPRHLIKEKRETATLKCYPIPRHDTVYWYQQGPGQDPQFLISFYEKMQSDKGSIPDRFSAQQFSDYHSELNMSSLELGDSALYFCASSSTAVPSLAYEQYFGPGTRLTVT.

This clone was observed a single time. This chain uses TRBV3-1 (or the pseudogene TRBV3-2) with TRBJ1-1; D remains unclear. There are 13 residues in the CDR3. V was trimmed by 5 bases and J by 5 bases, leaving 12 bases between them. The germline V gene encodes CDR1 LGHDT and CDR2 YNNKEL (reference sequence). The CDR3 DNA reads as TGTGCCAGCAGCACGGCGGGTGGGACTGAAGCTTTCTTT. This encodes CASSTAGGTEAFF.

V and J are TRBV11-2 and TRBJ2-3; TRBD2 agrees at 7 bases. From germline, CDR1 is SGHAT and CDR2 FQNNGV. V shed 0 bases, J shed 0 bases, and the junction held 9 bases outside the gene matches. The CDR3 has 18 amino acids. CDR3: CASSLDRGLAASTDTQYF. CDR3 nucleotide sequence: TGTGCCAGCAGCTTAGATCGCGGGCTAGCGGCTAGCACAGATACGCAGTATTTT. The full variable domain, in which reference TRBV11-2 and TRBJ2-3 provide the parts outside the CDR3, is EAGVAQSPRYKIIEKRQSVAFWCNPISGHATLYWYQQILGQGPKLLIQFQNNGVVDDSQLPKDRFSAERLKGVDSTLKIQPAKLEDSAVYLCASSLDRGLAASTDTQYFGPGTRLTVL.

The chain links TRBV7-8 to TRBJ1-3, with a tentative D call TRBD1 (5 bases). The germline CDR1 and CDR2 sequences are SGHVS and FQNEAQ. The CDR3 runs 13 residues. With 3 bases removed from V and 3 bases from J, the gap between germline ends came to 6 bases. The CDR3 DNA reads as TGTGCCAGCAGCTTCACAGGTGGAAACACCATATATTTT. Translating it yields CASSFTGGNTIYF.